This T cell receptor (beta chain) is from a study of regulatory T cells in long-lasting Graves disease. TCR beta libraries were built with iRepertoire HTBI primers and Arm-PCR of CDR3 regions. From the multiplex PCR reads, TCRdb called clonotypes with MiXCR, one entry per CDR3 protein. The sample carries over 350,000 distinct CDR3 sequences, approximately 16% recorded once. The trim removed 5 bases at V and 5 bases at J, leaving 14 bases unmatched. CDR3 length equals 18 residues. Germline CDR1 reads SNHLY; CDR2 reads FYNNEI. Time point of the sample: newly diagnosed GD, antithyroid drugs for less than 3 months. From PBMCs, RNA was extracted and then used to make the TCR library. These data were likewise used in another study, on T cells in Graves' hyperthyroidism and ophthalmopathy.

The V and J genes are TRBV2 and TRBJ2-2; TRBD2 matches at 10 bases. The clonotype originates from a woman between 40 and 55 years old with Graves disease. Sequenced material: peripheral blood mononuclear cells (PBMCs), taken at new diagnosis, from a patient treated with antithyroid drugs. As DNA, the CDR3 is TGTGCCAGCAGTTCCTACCCCGGAGCGGGAGGGCCAACCGGGGAGCTGTTTTTT. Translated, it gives CASSSYPGAGGPTGELFF.